The clone carrying this T cell receptor beta chain turned up a few times. Its antigen is undetermined. The data originate from a study of T-cell memory formation after mild COVID-19. The study, taken as a whole, reports: Unconfirmed was the SARS-CoV-2 specificity of second-wave clones that peaked on day 37.

The CDR3 spans 14 residues. The germline CDR1 and CDR2 sequences are SEHNR and FQNEAQ (reference sequence). Trimming took 4 bases from V and 3 from J, leaving 13 bases between them. MiXCR, run by TCRdb on the 5' RACE reads, gives a single entry per CDR3 protein. Of 450,000 to 650,000 distinct CDR3 sequences in the sample, roughly 21% were seen once. The chain joins TRBV7-9 to TRBJ2-7; either TRBD1 or TRBD2 may fit D (5 bases each). Material: PBMCs or a T cell subset sorted from them (not recorded which). The clonotype was recovered from an adult woman who had mild COVID-19 (a few samples of this study predate the infection). Cell type and time point are not known. In nucleotides, the CDR3 is TGTGCCAGCAGCTCCAGAGGGGTAAACTACGAGCAGTACTTC. This codes for CASSSRGVNYEQYF.